This TCR beta chain was obtained from a study of T cell responses to AZD1222 COVID-19 vaccine. This clone appeared a few times. Its antigen remains unidentified. Pooled together were second doses at about 4 or about 12 weeks. TCRdb's table, derived via immunoSEQ multiplex PCR, lists solely in-frame clones and lacks some. Among approximately 120,000 clones listed, approximately 89% were seen once. Whole-study results and caveats: Repertoire sampling was restricted to post-peak T cell response timepoints. The number of AZD1222 recipients seropositive at baseline was only five to seven. The reported proportion of spike-specific TCRs targeting unmutated variant regions was nearly half.

The sequence was collected from an adult who received the AZD1222 COVID-19 vaccine. Specimen: peripheral blood, collected 28 days after the second AZD1222 dose.

CDR3 amino acids: CASSTRLAGSEQYF. CDR3 nucleotides: TGTGCCAGCAGCACCAGACTAGCGGGCTCCGAGCAGTACTTC. V and J are TRBV9 and TRBJ2-7, with 10 nucleotides matching TRBD2. The V and J ends lost 4 bases and 6 bases, in that order; junction bases with no gene match: 7. There are 14 residues in the CDR3. Germline CDR1 reads SGDLS; CDR2 reads YYNGEE.